This T cell receptor beta chain comes out of a study of blood T cells in healthy people across ages (dated by TCRdb to the mid-2010s). About the investigation overall: Template switching captured roughly one uniquely barcoded TCR beta cDNA molecule per two T cells in model experiments. The study measured age-related changes in TCR beta repertoire diversity using deep sequencing normalized with unique cDNA molecular identifiers. Four age groups were formed from the donors: young (average 16 years), middle-aged (less than 40), aged (roughly 56) and long-lived (about 75). To avoid experimental bias, donors of different ages were randomly spread across the sequencing lanes. Two additional independent replicas of 1 million unique cDNA reads from the same blood draw were analyzed for two donors (one aged 18 to 30 and one aged 80 or older). General conclusions and limits of the study: Because the CMV infection status of the donors was unknown, age-related changes in expanded clonotypes may potentially have been confounded. Estimates of total diversity from one million sequenced T cells were regarded as lower bounds and underestimates. As age increased, observed TCR beta diversity per million T cells dropped in a roughly linear way, and a significant reduction was already evident by age about 40. The long-lived group showed more naive CD4+ T cells, fewer expanded clones and increased TCR diversity than the aged group, suggesting age selection. Bulk unsorted PBMC profiling prevented conclusive comparison of naive and antigen-experienced compartments. The percentage of naive T cells measured by flow cytometry correlated strongly with observed TCR beta diversity.

A few counts support this clonotype. Its antigen is not yet known. No base qualities exist here, and no much larger clone lies one base off it. Systemically healthy Caucasian individuals from Russia, some 36 in total and aged roughly 6 to 95 years, were included as donors. Each donor gave ten milliliters of peripheral blood, collected into EDTA-treated Vacutainer tubes. Ficoll-Paque density-gradient centrifugation was used to isolate PBMCs, with at least 7 million obtained per sample. Trizol reagent was used to extract total RNA from PBMCs, with at least 5.5 micrograms per sample. For every donor, flow cytometry on a PBMC aliquot measured the percentage of naive CD45RAhigh/CD27high T cells. The library came from 5' RACE. Sequencing relied on an Illumina HiSeq 2500. The second PCR ran for roughly 7 to 12 cycles and used a J-beta primer mix along with a sample-barcoded 5' primer. A template-switch 5' adaptor carrying 12 random nucleotides introduced a unique molecular identifier onto each TCR beta cDNA molecule. Each sample yielded at least 2.5 million CDR3-containing paired-end reads. All of the RNA was converted into first-strand cDNA using the Mint cDNA synthesis kit, with a TRBC-specific oligonucleotide serving as the primer. Following uracil-DNA glycosylase treatment, all cDNA underwent a first 18-cycle PCR with the universal primers M1SS and BC2_uni_R. Per the authors' processing: For normalization, 1 million high-quality reads were randomly selected from each sample, with every read carrying a distinct molecular identifier. Reads sharing molecular identifiers were discarded rather than binned into consensus sequences. MiTCR, with a Q25 quality threshold and the strictest error-elimination algorithm, was used for CDR3 identification, clonotype clustering and error correction. A nonparametric unseen species model with Euler transformation was used to estimate lower-bound total TCR beta diversity. TCRdb took the public reads, trimmed them with fastp at Q25, ran MiXCR for clone calling and kept in-frame beta chains. A single entry per CDR3 protein holds the most common genes and DNA from its merged rows. These V and J calls are TCRdb output, not the study's own analysis. This sample comprises about 680,000 distinct CDR3 sequences, around 45% of them detected only once. The ten largest clonotypes hold about a third of the sample.

V and J lose 5 bases and 3 bases, and a span of 12 bases separates them. Including the terminal cysteine and phenylalanine, the CDR3 comprises 14 residues. Solely the CDR3 DNA is kept, with 42 bases framed from the first base. CDR1 SGHTA and CDR2 FQGNSA were looked up in the germline V gene. The source is a woman aged 60-75 years in good health. Sequencing used blood. The chain joins TRBV7-2 to TRBJ2-3; TRBD2 could be the D gene, as 5 bases match. The CDR3 protein: CASSPQTTTDTQYF. DNA sequence: TGTGCCAGCAGCCCGCAGACTACAACAGATACGCAGTATTTT.